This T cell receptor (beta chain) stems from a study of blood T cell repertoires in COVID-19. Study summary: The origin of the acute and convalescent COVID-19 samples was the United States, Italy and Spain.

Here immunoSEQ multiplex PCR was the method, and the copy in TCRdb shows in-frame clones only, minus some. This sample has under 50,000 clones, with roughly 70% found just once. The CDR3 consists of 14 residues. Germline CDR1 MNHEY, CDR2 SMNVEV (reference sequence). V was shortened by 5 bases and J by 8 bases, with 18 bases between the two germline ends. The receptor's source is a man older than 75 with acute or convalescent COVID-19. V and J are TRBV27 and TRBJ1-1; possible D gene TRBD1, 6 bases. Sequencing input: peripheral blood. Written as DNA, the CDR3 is TGTGCCAGCAGTAACCCCTACAGGGATAAGGAAGCTTTCTTT. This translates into CASSNPYRDKEAFF.